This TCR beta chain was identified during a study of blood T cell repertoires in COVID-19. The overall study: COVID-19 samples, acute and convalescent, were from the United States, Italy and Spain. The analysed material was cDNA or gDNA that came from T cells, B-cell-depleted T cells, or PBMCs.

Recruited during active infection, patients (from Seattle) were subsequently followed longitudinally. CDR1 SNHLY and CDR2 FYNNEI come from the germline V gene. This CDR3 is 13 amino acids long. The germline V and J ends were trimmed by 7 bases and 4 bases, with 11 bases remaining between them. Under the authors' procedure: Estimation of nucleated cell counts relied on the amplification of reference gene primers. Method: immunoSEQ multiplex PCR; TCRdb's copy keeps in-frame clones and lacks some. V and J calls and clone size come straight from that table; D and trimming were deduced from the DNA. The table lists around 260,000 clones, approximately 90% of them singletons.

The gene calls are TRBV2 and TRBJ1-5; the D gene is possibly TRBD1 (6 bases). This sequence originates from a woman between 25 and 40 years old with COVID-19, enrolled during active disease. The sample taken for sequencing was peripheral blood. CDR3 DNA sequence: TGTGCCAGCAACGGACAGTTTAATCAGCCCCAGCATTTT. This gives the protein CASNGQFNQPQHF.